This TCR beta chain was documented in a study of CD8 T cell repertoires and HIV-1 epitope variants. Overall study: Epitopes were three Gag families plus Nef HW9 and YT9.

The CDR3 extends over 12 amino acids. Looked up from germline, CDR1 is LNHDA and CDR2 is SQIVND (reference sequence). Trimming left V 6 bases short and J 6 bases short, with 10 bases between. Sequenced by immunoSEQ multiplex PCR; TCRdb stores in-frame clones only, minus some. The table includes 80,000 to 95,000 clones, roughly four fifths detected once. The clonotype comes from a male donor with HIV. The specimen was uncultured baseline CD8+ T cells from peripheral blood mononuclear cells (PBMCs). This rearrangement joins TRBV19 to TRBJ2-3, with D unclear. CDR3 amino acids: CASSQRPDTQYF. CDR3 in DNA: TGTGCCAGTAGCCAGCGACCGGATACGCAGTATTTT.